A single sample is the source of the 20 T cell receptor beta chains below, sequenced in a study of shared clonotypes between healthy human individuals. Sequencing was performed with immunoSEQ multiplex PCR; in TCRdb, only in-frame clones are kept and a portion is missing. In the table there are some 1,100,000 clones, approximately 78% of which are singletons. Sequencing was done on a sample of memory CD4+ T cells from PBMCs. Subset specified: CD45RA-negative fraction. These receptor sequences come from a young man in good health. Some clones in this sample may be carry-over from other donors' samples.

With regard to this clone: The sample holds other DNA sequences that translate to the same CDR3. CDR3 sequence (DNA): TGTGCCAGCTCCCCCGGCCTAGACACTGAAGCTTTCTTT. Its translation: CASSPGLDTEAFF. The chain employs TRBV18 and TRBJ1-1; D remains unclear. This CDR3 is 13 amino acids long. V lost 6 bases, J lost 3 bases, and 11 bases lay in between. CDR1 and CDR2 from the germline V gene are KGHSH and LQKENI.

This clone came up many times. The rearrangement links TRBV7-3 to TRBJ2-1; 9 bases agree with TRBD2. The V and J ends lost 4 bases and 2 bases, in that order; junction bases with no gene match: 3. Germline CDR1 and CDR2: SGHTA and FQGTGA. CDR3 size: 15 residues. The CDR3 reads CASSSLAGPYNEQFF. For the CDR3, the DNA is TGTGCCAGCAGCTCACTAGCGGGCCCCTACAATGAGCAGTTCTTC.

Concerning this clone: The sample carries other DNA sequences with the same CDR3. The V and J genes are TRBV6-5 and TRBJ2-3; no firm D call. Germline V gene lookup returns CDR1 MNHEY and CDR2 SVGAGI. This CDR3 has 14 residues. V was cut by 2 bases and J by 1 base, with 7 bases left in between. The CDR3 region is CASSYNRRTDTQYF. The CDR3 DNA follows: TGTGCCAGCAGTTACAACAGACGCACAGATACGCAGTATTTT.

This rearrangement joins TRBV27 to TRBJ2-7, with TRBD1 identical over 8 bases. Per the germline V gene, CDR1 is MNHEY and CDR2 is SMNVEV (reference sequence). The ends lost 5 bases at V and 3 bases at J; junction bases unmatched: 18. The CDR3 consists of 18 residues. The CDR3 region is CASSGVGQGARGLYEQYF. DNA of the CDR3: TGTGCCAGCAGTGGGGTGGGTCAGGGGGCGCGTGGACTCTACGAGCAGTACTTC.

The chain joins TRBV28 to TRBJ2-1; D not certain. The V end lost 1 base, the J end lost 8 bases, and 15 bases lay between the germline ends. Germline assignment: CDR1 MDHEN and CDR2 SYDVKM. This CDR3 comprises 15 residues. The CDR3 DNA reads TGTGCCAGCAGTTTATCGTTTCTGCCAATGGATGAGCAGTTCTTC. It translates to CASSLSFLPMDEQFF.

The chain recombines TRBV30 with TRBJ1-6; no clear D gene. The V gene lost 2 bases and the J gene lost 0 bases, with 8 bases spanning the gap. Germline CDR1 GTSNPN, CDR2 SVGIG (reference sequence). This CDR3 region has 15 residues. As DNA, the CDR3 is TGTGCCTGGAGTAGTCAGTCCTCCTATAATTCACCCCTCCACTTT. Its translation: CAWSSQSSYNSPLHF.

V usage is TRBV6-6 and J usage is TRBJ2-7, with D possibly being TRBD2 (5 bases). V was clipped by 0 bases and J by 1 base, with 13 bases between them. CDR3 length: 16 residues. The germline V gene has CDR1 MNHNY and CDR2 SVGAGI (reference sequence). CDR3 amino acids: CASSYSAAGVSYEQYF. For the CDR3, the DNA is TGTGCCAGCAGTTACTCAGCGGCGGGCGTTTCCTACGAGCAGTACTTC.

This chain connects TRBV11-2 to TRBJ2-7; maybe TRBD1 (6 bases). This CDR3 contains 12 residues. Germline V lookup: CDR1 SGHAT, CDR2 FQNNGV. Trimming took 5 bases from V and 6 from J, leaving 11 bases between them. The CDR3 protein is CASSLGTREQYF. The CDR3 coding sequence is TGTGCCAGCAGCCTAGGGACACGCGAGCAGTACTTC.

The chain joins TRBV7-3 to TRBJ2-1, with 7 bases matching TRBD2. Trimming cost V 2 bases and J 9 bases; bases outside gene matches: 7. This CDR3 has 14 residues. CDR1 is SGHTA, CDR2 FQGTGA, per germline. CDR3 amino acids: CASSLVGTTGEQFF. CDR3 coding DNA: TGTGCCAGCAGCTTAGTCGGGACTACGGGTGAGCAGTTCTTC.

A few counts support this clone. The chain carries TRBV4-2 and TRBJ2-1, with TRBD1 matching over 7 bases. CDR3 length equals 15 residues. Germline V lookup: CDR1 LGHNA, CDR2 YNFKEQ. The junction had 3 bases not matched to a gene; V was cut back by 3 bases and J by 1 base. DNA of the CDR3: TGTGCCAGCAGCCAGGCGACAGGGTCCTACAATGAGCAGTTCTTC. Amino acid sequence: CASSQATGSYNEQFF.

The chain recombines TRBV7-9 with TRBJ1-4, with 9 positions matching TRBD1. The V gene end was trimmed by 5 bases and the J gene end by 8 bases; junction bases not matched to a gene: 9. Germline V gene data show CDR1 as SEHNR and CDR2 as FQNEAQ (reference sequence). The CDR3 is made up of 15 amino acids. CDR3 nucleotides: TGTGCCAGCAGCCCAGCCCGGGACAGGGTAGAAAAACTGTTTTTT. This sequence encodes CASSPARDRVEKLFF.

The chain is built from TRBV2 and TRBJ2-7; maybe TRBD2 (5 bases). This CDR3 has 14 residues. Trimming cost V 3 bases and J 9 bases, with 18 bases left between them. Germline assignment: CDR1 SNHLY and CDR2 FYNNEI. CDR3 amino acids: CASSDRTGSGGQYF. In DNA form, the CDR3 reads TGTGCCAGCAGTGACCGGACCGGATCCGGAGGGCAGTACTTC.

The J gene is TRBJ2-1, the V gene TRBV5-6, with D possibly matching TRBD2 (6 bases). With 3 bases removed from V and 4 bases from J, the gap between germline ends came to 17 bases. This CDR3 is 16 amino acids long. Germline loops: CDR1 SGHDT, CDR2 YYEEEE. CDR3 protein: CASSWGVTGRYNEQFF. For the CDR3, the DNA is TGTGCCAGCAGCTGGGGGGTGACGGGGCGGTACAATGAGCAGTTCTTC.

The chain uses TRBV6-5 and TRBJ1-2; 8 bases match TRBD1. V shed 6 bases and J 2 bases; nucleotides not matched to a gene: 8. Germline CDR1 reads MNHEY; CDR2 reads SVGAGI. The CDR3 contains 15 residues. The CDR3 here is CASSPPGGLNYGYTF. The CDR3 coding sequence is TGTGCCAGCAGCCCCCCAGGGGGCCTCAACTATGGCTACACCTTC.

The chain employs TRBV28 and TRBJ1-1; D is unresolved. Trimming took 7 bases from V and 1 from J, leaving 16 bases between them. The CDR3 sequence is 15 residues long. In germline, CDR1 is MDHEN, CDR2 SYDVKM. The DNA of the CDR3 is TGTGCCAGCACTTACACAACGTCTTCGAACACTGAAGCTTTCTTT. It is translated as CASTYTTSSNTEAFF.

This rearrangement joins TRBV29-1 to TRBJ2-7; 10 positions agree with TRBD1. Germline CDR1 reads SQVTM; CDR2 reads ANQGSEA. This CDR3 region has 15 residues. V was clipped by 0 bases and J by 2 bases; unmatched bases: 4. CDR3 DNA: TGCAGCGTTGAAGATCGGGGGACAGGGGCCTACGAGCAGTACTTC. Amino acids: CSVEDRGTGAYEQYF.

This clone appeared a few times. The chain has TRBV27 and TRBJ2-7; TRBD1 is a possible D gene (6 bases). Trimming left V 5 bases short and J 1 base short, with 9 bases between. Germline V gives CDR1 MNHEY, CDR2 SMNVEV (reference sequence). CDR3 length: 13 amino acids. The CDR3 nucleotides are TGTGCCAGCAGTCGGGACACATCCTACGAGCAGTACTTC. Its protein is CASSRDTSYEQYF.

V is TRBV11-1 and J is TRBJ2-3, with a possible D match to TRBD1 (7 bases). V shed 4 bases and J shed 4 bases, with 21 bases lying between them. Germline assignment: CDR1 SGHAT and CDR2 FQDESV (reference sequence). The CDR3 is 17 amino acids. This chain's CDR3 is CASSSQGGSGLPDTQYF. CDR3 in DNA: TGTGCCAGCAGCTCTCAGGGGGGTAGCGGATTGCCAGATACGCAGTATTTT.

This clone appeared a single time. V and J are TRBV5-1 and TRBJ2-7, with TRBD1 as a possible D gene (6 bases). The ends were cut back, 2 bases at V and 6 bases at J, with 12 bases in the middle. Germline CDR1 and CDR2: SGHRS and YFSETQ. The CDR3 runs 13 residues. This CDR3 reads CASSLQGNSEQYF. The CDR3 region has the DNA TGCGCCAGCAGCTTACAGGGAAACTCCGAGCAGTACTTC.

The chain recombines TRBV7-9 with TRBJ1-4; D is uncertain. The CDR3 is 13 amino acids. V was shortened by 1 base and J by 2 bases, with 2 bases between the two germline ends. CDR1 is SEHNR, CDR2 FQNEAQ, per germline (reference sequence). The CDR3 loop reads CASSLVTNEKLFF. CDR3 nucleotides: TGTGCCAGCAGCTTAGTTACTAATGAAAAACTGTTTTTT.